This T cell receptor (beta chain) was sequenced in a study of blood T cell repertoires in COVID-19 (TCRdb year 2020). General notes on the study: Samples covering the acute and convalescent phases of COVID-19 were provided by collaborators in the United States, Italy and Spain. The prospective study material was composed of cDNA or gDNA derived from T cells, B-cell-depleted T cells, or PBMCs. Deeply sampled blood TCRbeta repertoires from subjects exposed to, actively infected with, or recovered from COVID-19 were included in the dataset. The repertoires were released in a freely available public database intended as a resource for research on the immune response to SARS-CoV-2. Samples were obtained from the ongoing ImmuneRACE study (first 160 participants) and from over a thousand subjects provided by 6 global collaborators. Sample metadata almost always included a de-identified subject ID, COVID-19 status, age in years and sex. Where available, HLA class I and class II types were obtained from metadata supplied by the sample provider rather than from assay-based typing.

The CDR3 has 13 amino acids, counting the end cysteine and phenylalanine. Only the CDR3 DNA stays, 39 bases, in frame from base 1. Compared with germline, V lacks 2 bases and J lacks 6 bases; bases without a gene match: 2. From the germline V gene, CDR1 is SGHTA and CDR2 is FQGTGA. For this clone: No cognate antigen has been identified for it. Base qualities are not recorded, but no much larger clone differs from it by a single base.

Findings and caveats that apply to the study as a whole: The amount of clinical and demographic metadata varied by source and participant and was provided uncurated.

TCRbeta CDR3 regions were amplified from genomic DNA by means of the immunoSEQ Assay, a bias-controlled multiplex PCR. In the source study's methods: The number of nucleated cells in each sample was estimated from the amplification of reference gene primers within the assay. To quantify the absolute abundance of each unique TCRbeta CDR3 rearrangement, sequence reads were collapsed and filtered. Productive Simpson clonality was computed per sample as the square root of Simpson's diversity index over productive rearrangements. The clones in this table, taken by TCRdb from immuneACCESS, are in-frame only. Not every clone is retained; where verified, under half of the shortfall comes from an unresolved V gene, and the cause of the rest is unknown. Clone size and V and J calls were adopted from that table, with D and trimming inferred from the DNA. The sample table lists about 220,000 clones, approximately 84% of them with a count of one. The ten largest clones represent 15% of the sample.

Participants in the prospective study were enrolled through a virtual design, were aged about 18 to 100 years, and lived in roughly 24 United States geographic areas. To assign participants to cohorts, the prospective study relied on clinical history that participants themselves reported in a screening survey and a study questionnaire. Recovered participants in ImmuneRACE Cohort 3 were defined by two consecutive negative NP/OP PCR tests, clearance by a healthcare professional, or resolution of symptoms. Mobile phlebotomists in the prospective study collected whole blood, serum and a nasopharyngeal or oropharyngeal swab from every participant. Prospective study participants could optionally give additional blood draws and questionnaires over a 2-month period. Prospective study blood samples were shipped either frozen or at room temperature before DNA extraction.

Sequencing used PBMCs or T cells enriched from blood (not recorded which). This TCR came from a man aged 35 to 55 who had recovered from COVID-19. The rearrangement combines TRBV7-3 with TRBJ1-2, with 8 central nucleotides matching TRBD1. This receptor has the CDR3 CASSLAGGNGYTF. The bases read TGTGCCAGCAGCTTAGCAGGGGGCAATGGCTACACCTTC.